This T cell receptor beta chain was found in a study of T cells after yellow fever vaccination. The CDR3 covers 16 residues. The germline CDR1 and CDR2 sequences are SGHRS and YFSETQ. Trimming removed 4 bases at V and 2 bases at J, with 17 bases between. Each CDR3 protein gets one entry after TCRdb re-called the 5' RACE reads with MiXCR. The sample includes a few hundred thousand distinct CDR3 sequences, 6.9% of them seen just once. The specimen comprised CD4+ T cells sorted from PBMCs, sampled 15 days after the yellow fever booster vaccination. The rearrangement links TRBV5-1 to TRBJ2-3; tentatively, D is TRBD1 or TRBD2 (5 bases each). The receptor was isolated from a man younger than 40 who received the YFV17D yellow fever vaccine. CDR3 amino acids: CASSPGASTNTDTQYF. In DNA form, the CDR3 reads TGCGCCAGCAGCCCCGGGGCTAGTACTAACACAGATACGCAGTATTTT.